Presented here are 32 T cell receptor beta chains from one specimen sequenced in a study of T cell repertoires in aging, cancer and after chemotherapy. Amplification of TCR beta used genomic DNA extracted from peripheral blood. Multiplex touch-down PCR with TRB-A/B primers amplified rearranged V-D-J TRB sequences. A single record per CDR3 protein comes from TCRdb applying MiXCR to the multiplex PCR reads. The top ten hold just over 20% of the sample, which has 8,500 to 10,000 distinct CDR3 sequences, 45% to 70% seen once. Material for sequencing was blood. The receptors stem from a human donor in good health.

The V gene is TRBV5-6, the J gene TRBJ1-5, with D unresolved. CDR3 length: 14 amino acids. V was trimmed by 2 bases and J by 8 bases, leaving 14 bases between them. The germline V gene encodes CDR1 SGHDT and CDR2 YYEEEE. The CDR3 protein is CASSFGRWTEPQHF. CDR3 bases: TGTGCCAGCAGCTTCGGACGGTGGACGGAGCCCCAGCATTTT.

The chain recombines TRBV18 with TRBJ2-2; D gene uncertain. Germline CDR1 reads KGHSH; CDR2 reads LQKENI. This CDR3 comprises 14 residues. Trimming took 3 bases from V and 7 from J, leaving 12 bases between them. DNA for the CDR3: TGTGCCAGCTCACCGCCGCTAGTCGACGGGGAGCTGTTTTTT. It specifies CASSPPLVDGELFF.

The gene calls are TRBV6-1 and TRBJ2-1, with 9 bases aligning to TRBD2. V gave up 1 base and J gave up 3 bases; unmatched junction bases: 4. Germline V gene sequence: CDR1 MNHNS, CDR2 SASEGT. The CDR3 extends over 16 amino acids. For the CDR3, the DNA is TGTGCCAGCAGTGAAGGGGGACTAGCACGCTACAATGAGCAGTTCTTC. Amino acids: CASSEGGLARYNEQFF.

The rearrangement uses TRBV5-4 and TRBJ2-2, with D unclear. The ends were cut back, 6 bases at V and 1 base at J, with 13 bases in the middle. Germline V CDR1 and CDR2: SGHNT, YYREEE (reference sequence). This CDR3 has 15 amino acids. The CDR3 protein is CASTSWNMNTGELFF. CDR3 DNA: TGTGCCAGCACCTCTTGGAATATGAACACCGGGGAGCTGTTTTTT.

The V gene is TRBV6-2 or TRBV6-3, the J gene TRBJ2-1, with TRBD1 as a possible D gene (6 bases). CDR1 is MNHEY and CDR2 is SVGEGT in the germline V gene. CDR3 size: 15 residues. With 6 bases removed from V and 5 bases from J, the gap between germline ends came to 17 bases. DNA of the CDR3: TGTGCCAGCAGCCCAACAGGGAGTCGGAACAATGAGCAGTTCTTC. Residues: CASSPTGSRNNEQFF.

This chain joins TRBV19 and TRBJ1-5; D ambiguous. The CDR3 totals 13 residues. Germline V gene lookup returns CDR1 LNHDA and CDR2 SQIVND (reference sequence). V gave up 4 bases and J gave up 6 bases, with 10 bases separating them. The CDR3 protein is CASSNQVFQPQHF. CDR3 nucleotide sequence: TGTGCCAGTAGTAATCAGGTATTTCAGCCCCAGCATTTT. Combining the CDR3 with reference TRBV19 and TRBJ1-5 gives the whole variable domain DGGITQSPKYLFRKEGQNVTLSCEQNLNHDAMYWYRQDPGQGLRLIYYSQIVNDFQKGDIAEGYSVSREKKESFPLTVTSAQKNPTAFYLCASSNQVFQPQHFGDGTRLSIL.

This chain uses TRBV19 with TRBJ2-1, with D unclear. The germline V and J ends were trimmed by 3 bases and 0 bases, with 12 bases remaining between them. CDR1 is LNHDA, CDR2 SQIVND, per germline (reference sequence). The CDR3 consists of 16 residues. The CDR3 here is CASSIGTASSYNEQFF. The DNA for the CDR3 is TGTGCCAGTAGTATTGGTACGGCCAGCTCCTACAATGAGCAGTTCTTC.

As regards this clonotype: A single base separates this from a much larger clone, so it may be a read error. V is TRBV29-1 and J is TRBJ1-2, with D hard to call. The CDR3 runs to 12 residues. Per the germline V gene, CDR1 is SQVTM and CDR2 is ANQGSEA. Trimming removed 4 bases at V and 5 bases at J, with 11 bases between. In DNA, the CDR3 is TGCAGCGTTGTAGGGAAGGGTTATGGCTACACCTTC. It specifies CSVVGKGYGYTF.

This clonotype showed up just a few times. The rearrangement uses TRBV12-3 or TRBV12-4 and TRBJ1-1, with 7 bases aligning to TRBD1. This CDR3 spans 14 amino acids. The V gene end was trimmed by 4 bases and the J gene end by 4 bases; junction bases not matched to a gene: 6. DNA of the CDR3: TGTGCCAGCAGTTCGACAGGGATGGGCACTGAAGCTTTCTTT. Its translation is CASSSTGMGTEAFF.

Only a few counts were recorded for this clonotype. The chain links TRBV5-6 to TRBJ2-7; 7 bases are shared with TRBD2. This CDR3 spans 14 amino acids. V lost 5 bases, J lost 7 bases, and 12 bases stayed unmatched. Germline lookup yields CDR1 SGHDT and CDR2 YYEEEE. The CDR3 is CASSLRTRTGEQYF. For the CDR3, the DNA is TGTGCCAGCAGTCTCAGGACTAGAACCGGGGAGCAGTACTTC.

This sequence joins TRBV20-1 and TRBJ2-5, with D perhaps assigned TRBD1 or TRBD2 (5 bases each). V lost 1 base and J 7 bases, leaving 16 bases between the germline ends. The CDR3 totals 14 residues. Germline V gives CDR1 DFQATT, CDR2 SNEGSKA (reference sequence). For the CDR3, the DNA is TGCAGTGCTAGAGGGGACGGCTTGTGGGGGACCCAGTACTTC. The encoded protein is CSARGDGLWGTQYF.

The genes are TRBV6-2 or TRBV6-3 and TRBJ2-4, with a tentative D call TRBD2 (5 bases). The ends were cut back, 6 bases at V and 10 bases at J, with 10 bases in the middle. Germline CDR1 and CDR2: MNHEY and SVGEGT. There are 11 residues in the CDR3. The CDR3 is CASRSGRIQYF. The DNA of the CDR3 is TGTGCCAGCAGAAGCGGACGGATTCAGTACTTC.

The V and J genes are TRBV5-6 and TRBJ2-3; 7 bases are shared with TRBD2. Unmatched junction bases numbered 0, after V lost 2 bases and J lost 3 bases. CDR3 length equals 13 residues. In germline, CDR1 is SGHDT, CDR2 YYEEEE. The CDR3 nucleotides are TGTGCCAGCAGCTTAGCGGGGACAGATACGCAGTATTTT. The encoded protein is CASSLAGTDTQYF.

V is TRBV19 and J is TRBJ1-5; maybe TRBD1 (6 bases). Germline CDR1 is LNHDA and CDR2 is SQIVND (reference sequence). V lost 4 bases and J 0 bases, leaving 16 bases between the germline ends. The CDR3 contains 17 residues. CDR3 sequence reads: CASSRDTGRYSNQPQHF. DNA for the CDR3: TGTGCCAGTAGTAGGGACACCGGGAGGTATAGCAATCAGCCCCAGCATTTT.

The DNA for the CDR3 is TGTGCCAGCAGCAGACAGGGTTCCTACAATGAGCAGTTCTTC. Encoded protein: CASSRQGSYNEQFF. The chain links TRBV7-2 to TRBJ2-1; TRBD1 agrees at 7 bases. The CDR3 runs 14 residues. V lost 5 bases, J lost 1 base, and 2 bases stayed unmatched. Looked up from germline, CDR1 is SGHTA and CDR2 is FQGNSA. The variable domain in full, with the rest retrieved from reference TRBV7-2 and TRBJ2-1, is GAGVSQSPSNKVTEKGKDVELRCDPISGHTALYWYRQSLGQGLEFLIYFQGNSAPDKSGLPSDRFSAERTGGSVSTLTIQRTQQEDSAVYLCASSRQGSYNEQFFGPGTRLTVL.

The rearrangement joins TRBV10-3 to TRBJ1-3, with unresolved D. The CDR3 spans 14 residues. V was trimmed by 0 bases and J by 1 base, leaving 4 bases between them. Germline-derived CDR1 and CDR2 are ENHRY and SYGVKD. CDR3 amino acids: CAISESSSGNTIYF. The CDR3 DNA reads TGTGCCATCAGTGAGTCAAGTTCTGGAAACACCATATATTTT.

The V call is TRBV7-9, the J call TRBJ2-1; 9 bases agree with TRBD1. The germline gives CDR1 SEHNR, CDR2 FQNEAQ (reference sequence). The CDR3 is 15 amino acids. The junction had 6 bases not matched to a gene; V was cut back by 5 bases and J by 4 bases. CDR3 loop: CASSALGQGYNEQFF. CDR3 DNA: TGTGCCAGCAGCGCCTTGGGACAGGGTTACAATGAGCAGTTCTTC.

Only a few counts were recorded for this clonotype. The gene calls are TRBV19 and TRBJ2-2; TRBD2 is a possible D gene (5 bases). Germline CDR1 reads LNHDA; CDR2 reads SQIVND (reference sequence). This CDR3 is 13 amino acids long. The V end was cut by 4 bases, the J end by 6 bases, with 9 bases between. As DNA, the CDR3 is TGTGCCAGTAGTACGGACTTCCCCGGGGAGCTGTTTTTT. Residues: CASSTDFPGELFF.

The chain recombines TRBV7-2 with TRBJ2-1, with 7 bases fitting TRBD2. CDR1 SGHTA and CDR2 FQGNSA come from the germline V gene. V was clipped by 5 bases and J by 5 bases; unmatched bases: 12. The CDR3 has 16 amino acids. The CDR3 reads CASSPVGGNGHNEQFF. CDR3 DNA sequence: TGTGCCAGCAGCCCAGTGGGGGGGAATGGCCACAATGAGCAGTTCTTC.

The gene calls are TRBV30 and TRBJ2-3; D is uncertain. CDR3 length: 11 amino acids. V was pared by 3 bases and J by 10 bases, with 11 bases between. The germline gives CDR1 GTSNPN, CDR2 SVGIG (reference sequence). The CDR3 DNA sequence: TGTGCCTGGAGGGCCGAGATTGCGCAGTATTTT. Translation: CAWRAEIAQYF. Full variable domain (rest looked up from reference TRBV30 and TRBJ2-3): SQTIHQWPATLVQPVGSPLSLECTVEGTSNPNLYWYRQAAGRGLQLLFYSVGIGQISSEVPQNLSASRPQDRQFILSSKKLLLSDSGFYLCAWRAEIAQYFGPGTRLTVL.

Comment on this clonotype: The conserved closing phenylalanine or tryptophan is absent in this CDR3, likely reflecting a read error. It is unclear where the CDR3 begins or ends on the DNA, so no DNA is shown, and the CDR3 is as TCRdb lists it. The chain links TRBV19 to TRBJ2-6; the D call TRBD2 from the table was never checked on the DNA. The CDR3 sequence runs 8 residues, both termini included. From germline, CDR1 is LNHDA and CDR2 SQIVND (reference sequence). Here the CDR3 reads CASSIVSG.

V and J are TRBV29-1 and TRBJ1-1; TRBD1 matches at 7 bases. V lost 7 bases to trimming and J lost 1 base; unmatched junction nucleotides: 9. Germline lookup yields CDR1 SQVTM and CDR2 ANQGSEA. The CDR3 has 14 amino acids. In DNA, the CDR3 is TGCAGCGCCTCAGGGGGGGGCAAGAACACTGAAGCTTTCTTT. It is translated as CSASGGGKNTEAFF.

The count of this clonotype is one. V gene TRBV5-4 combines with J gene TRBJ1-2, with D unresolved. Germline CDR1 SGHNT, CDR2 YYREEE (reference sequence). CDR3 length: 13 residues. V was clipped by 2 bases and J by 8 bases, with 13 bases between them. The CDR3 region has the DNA TGTGCCAGCAGCTTTCGAGCCGCGGAAGGCTACACCTTC. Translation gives CASSFRAAEGYTF.

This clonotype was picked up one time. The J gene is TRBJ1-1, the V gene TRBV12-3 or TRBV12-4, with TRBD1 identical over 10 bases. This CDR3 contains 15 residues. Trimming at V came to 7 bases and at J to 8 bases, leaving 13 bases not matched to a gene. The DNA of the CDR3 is TGTGCCAGCAAGGAGGGGTCGACAGGGGGCGAAGAAGCTTTCTTT. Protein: CASKEGSTGGEEAFF.

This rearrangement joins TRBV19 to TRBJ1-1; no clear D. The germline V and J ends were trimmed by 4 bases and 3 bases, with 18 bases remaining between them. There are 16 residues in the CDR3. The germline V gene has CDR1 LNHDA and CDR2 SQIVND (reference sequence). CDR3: CASSTRPRRVDTEAFF. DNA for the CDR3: TGTGCCAGTAGTACCAGGCCTCGAAGGGTGGACACTGAAGCTTTCTTT.

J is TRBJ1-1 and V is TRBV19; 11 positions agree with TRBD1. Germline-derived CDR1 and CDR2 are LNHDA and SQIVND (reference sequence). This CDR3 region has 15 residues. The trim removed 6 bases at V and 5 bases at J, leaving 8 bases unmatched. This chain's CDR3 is CASSRDRGRWTEAFF. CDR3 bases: TGTGCCAGTAGCCGGGACAGGGGGAGGTGGACTGAAGCTTTCTTT.

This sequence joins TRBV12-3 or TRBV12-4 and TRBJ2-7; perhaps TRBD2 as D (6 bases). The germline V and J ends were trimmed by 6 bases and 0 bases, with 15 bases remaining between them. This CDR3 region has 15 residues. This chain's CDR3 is CASRETRDSSYEQYF. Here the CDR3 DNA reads TGTGCCAGCAGGGAAACCCGGGACTCCTCCTACGAGCAGTACTTC.

The CDR3 is CASNTGNRYNEQFF. The CDR3 DNA follows: TGTGCCAGCAATACCGGGAATCGCTACAATGAGCAGTTCTTC. The chain uses TRBV14 and TRBJ2-1; D is perhaps TRBD2 (5 bases). This CDR3 has 14 amino acids. The germline gives CDR1 SGHDN, CDR2 FVKESK. Trimming took 7 bases from V and 3 from J, leaving 13 bases between them.

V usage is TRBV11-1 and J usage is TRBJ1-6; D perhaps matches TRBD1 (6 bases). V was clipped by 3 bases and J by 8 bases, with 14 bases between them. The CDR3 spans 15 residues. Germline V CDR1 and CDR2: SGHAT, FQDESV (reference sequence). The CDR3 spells CASSFLGTSHSPLHF. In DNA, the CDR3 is TGTGCCAGCAGCTTCTTGGGGACAAGTCATTCACCCCTCCACTTT.

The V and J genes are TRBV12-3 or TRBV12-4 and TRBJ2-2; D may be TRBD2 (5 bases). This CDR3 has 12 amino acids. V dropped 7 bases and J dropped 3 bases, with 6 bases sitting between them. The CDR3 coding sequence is TGTGCCAGCAAGGAGGACACCGGGGAGCTGTTTTTT. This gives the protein CASKEDTGELFF.

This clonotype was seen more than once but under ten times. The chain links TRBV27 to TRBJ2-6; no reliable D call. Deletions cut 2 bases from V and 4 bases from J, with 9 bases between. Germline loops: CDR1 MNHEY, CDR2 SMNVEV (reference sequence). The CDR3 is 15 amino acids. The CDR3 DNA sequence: TGTGCCAGCAGTTTAAACGTCGGAGGGGCCAACGTCCTGACTTTC. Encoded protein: CASSLNVGGANVLTF.

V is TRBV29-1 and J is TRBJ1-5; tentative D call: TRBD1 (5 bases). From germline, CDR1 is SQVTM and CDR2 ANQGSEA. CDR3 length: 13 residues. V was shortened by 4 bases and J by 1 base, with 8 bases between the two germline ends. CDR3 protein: CSVGGSSNQPQHF. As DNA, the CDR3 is TGCAGCGTTGGGGGGTCAAGCAATCAGCCCCAGCATTTT.